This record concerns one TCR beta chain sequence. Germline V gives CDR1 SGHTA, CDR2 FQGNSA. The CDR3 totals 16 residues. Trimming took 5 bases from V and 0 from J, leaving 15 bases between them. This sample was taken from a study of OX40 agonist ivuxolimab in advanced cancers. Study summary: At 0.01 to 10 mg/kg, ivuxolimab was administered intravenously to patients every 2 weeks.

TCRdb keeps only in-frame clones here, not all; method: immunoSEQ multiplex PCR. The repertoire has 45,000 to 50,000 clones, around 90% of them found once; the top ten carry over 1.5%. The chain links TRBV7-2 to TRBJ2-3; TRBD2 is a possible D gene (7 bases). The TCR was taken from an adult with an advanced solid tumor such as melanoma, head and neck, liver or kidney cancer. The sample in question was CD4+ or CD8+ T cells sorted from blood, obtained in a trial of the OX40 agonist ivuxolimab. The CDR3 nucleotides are TGTGCCAGCAGCCCACCGGGGGGCCGAAGCACAGATACGCAGTATTTT. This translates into CASSPPGGRSTDTQYF.